The rows below give T cell receptor beta chains drawn from one sample of a study of blood T cells in healthy people across ages. From the 5' RACE reads, TCRdb called clonotypes with MiXCR, one entry per CDR3 protein. The sample lists about 970,000 distinct CDR3 sequences; approximately 50% were seen once. The sequenced material came from blood. The receptors stem from a woman in her sixties in good health. The CDR3 runs from the conserved cysteine through the conserved F or W. A D gene is named only where the DNA matches it firmly. Clone size is stated in some rows and not others, as once, few, many or a class when expanded.

- TRBJ2-1 TRBD1 TRBV6-1 CASSDQGGRYNEQFF TGTGCCAGCAGTGACCAAGGGGGCAGATACAATGAGCAGTTCTTC
- TRBJ2-5 TRBD1 TRBV28 CATGCKQGATGETQYF TGTGCCACGGGGTGCAAACAGGGGGCAACGGGGGAGACCCAGTACTTC
- TRBJ2-3 - TRBV28 CASTHPPVTDTQYF TGTGCCAGCACCCACCCCCCGGTCACAGATACGCAGTATTTT
- TRBJ2-6 TRBD1 TRBV4-2 CASSRDRELSGANVLTF TGTGCCAGCTCAAGGGACAGGGAGCTCTCTGGGGCCAACGTCCTGACTTTC
- TRBJ1-2 TRBD1 TRBV29-1 CSVIGQGADGYTF TGCAGCGTTATCGGACAGGGGGCTGATGGCTACACCTTC
once TRBJ2-1 - TRBV30 CAWSGGLNEQFF TGTGCCTGGAGTGGGGGGCTTAATGAGCAGTTCTTC
- TRBJ2-7 TRBD2 TRBV20-1 CSARDASGVSYEQYF TGCAGTGCTAGAGATGCTAGCGGGGTCTCCTACGAGCAGTACTTC
- TRBJ2-1 - TRBV7-2 CASSLNPTAYNEQFF TGTGCCAGCAGCCTTAACCCAACAGCCTACAATGAGCAGTTCTTC
- TRBJ1-2 - TRBV20-1 CSATYYNYGYTF TGCAGTGCTACTTATTATAACTATGGCTACACCTTC
few TRBJ2-1 - TRBV7-2 CASSSSRADNEQFF TGTGCCAGCAGCTCCAGCCGAGCGGACAATGAGCAGTTCTTC
- TRBJ2-7 TRBD2 TRBV7-9 CASSLNSGTTYEQYF TGTGCCAGCAGCCTCAATAGCGGGACCACCTACGAGCAGTACTTC
- TRBJ2-1 - TRBV20-1 CSVRRWMMDNEPFF TGCAGTGTTCGGAGGTGGATGATGGACAATGAGCCGTTCTTC
few TRBJ1-2 - TRBV6-2/TRBV6-3 CASSDEGEIGGYTF TGTGCCAGCAGTGACGAGGGCGAAATAGGTGGCTACACCTTC
- TRBJ2-7 - TRBV7-9 CASSLEAGHISYEQYF TGTGCCAGCAGCTTAGAAGCGGGCCATATCTCCTACGAGCAGTACTTC
- TRBJ1-2 - TRBV21-1 CASSEGRGYGYTF TGTGCCAGCAGCGAAGGCAGGGGGTATGGCTACACCTTC
few TRBJ2-7 TRBD2 TRBV20-1 CSARDQREVNYEQYF TGCAGTGCTAGAGATCAGCGGGAGGTAAACTACGAGCAGTACTTC
few TRBJ2-1 - TRBV5-1 CASSREGMFNEQFF TGCGCCAGCAGCAGAGAGGGAATGTTCAATGAGCAGTTCTTC
- TRBJ2-7 TRBD1 TRBV10-3 CAIGRDSSLYEQYF TGTGCCATCGGCCGGGACAGTTCGCTCTACGAGCAGTACTTC
- TRBJ2-1 - TRBV20-1 CSARDWGSYEQFF TGCAGTGCTAGAGATTGGGGTTCCTATGAGCAGTTCTTC
- TRBJ2-7 TRBD2 TRBV4-2 CASSQVGRGEQYF TGTGCCAGCAGCCAAGTTGGGAGGGGTGAGCAGTACTTC
few TRBJ2-1 TRBD2 TRBV5-1 CASSLVSGMNNEQFF TGCGCCAGCAGCTTGGTTAGCGGGATGAACAATGAGCAGTTCTTC
- TRBJ2-1 - TRBV5-1 CASSPSQRSYNEQFF TGCGCCAGCAGCCCCAGCCAGCGGTCCTACAATGAGCAGTTCTTC
- TRBJ2-7 - TRBV6-5 CASRGRQTYEQYF TGTGCCAGCAGAGGCAGGCAGACCTACGAGCAGTACTTC
- TRBJ2-7 TRBD2 TRBV20-1 CSATGLAGGPLSYEQYF TGCAGTGCTACCGGACTAGCGGGAGGGCCGCTATCCTACGAGCAGTACTTC
few TRBJ2-6 - TRBV15 CATSRGEYSGANVLTF TGTGCCACCAGCAGAGGAGAATACTCTGGGGCCAACGTCCTGACTTTC
once TRBJ2-4 TRBD2 TRBV7-9 CASSRDYRREQYF TGTGCCAGCAGCCGGGACTACCGCCGAGAGCAGTACTTC
many TRBJ2-7 - TRBV21-1 CASSICGVSYEQYF TGTGCCAGCAGCATTTGCGGGGTCTCCTACGAGCAGTACTTC
few TRBJ2-7 - TRBV6-6 CASSYAGRSYEQYF TGTGCCAGCAGTTACGCAGGAAGATCCTACGAGCAGTACTTC
once TRBJ2-3 - TRBV6-5 CASRPGYLSTDTQYF TGTGCCAGCAGGCCGGGGTACCTTAGCACAGATACGCAGTATTTT
- TRBJ1-1 TRBD1 TRBV9 CASSPRTGNAEAFF TGTGCCAGCAGCCCTCGGACAGGGAACGCTGAAGCTTTCTTT
- TRBJ2-7 TRBD2 TRBV5-1 CASSLETGGSYEQYF TGCGCCAGCAGCTTGGAGACGGGAGGGTCCTACGAGCAGTACTTC
- TRBJ2-7 - TRBV20-1 CSDDGQYF TGCAGTGACGACGGACAGTACTTC
- TRBJ2-7 TRBD1 TRBV12-3/TRBV12-4 CASSRGQDLGEQYF TGTGCCAGCAGCAGGGGACAGGATTTGGGAGAGCAGTACTTC
- TRBJ2-7 - TRBV9 CASSVVGQAFNEQYF TGTGCCAGCAGCGTAGTTGGGCAGGCGTTTAACGAGCAGTACTTC
- TRBJ2-5 - TRBV7-2 CASRGPGVGETQYF TGTGCCAGCAGGGGTCCGGGAGTGGGGGAGACCCAGTACTTC
- TRBJ2-7 - TRBV11-1 CASSWERGGEGYEQYF TGTGCCAGCAGCTGGGAGAGAGGAGGTGAAGGCTACGAGCAGTACTTC
- TRBJ2-1 - TRBV20-1 CSARGLTSGVNEQFF TGCAGTGCTAGAGGTTTAACCTCCGGGGTAAATGAGCAGTTCTTC
- TRBJ2-1 TRBD2 TRBV11-2 CASSLGLSRGDEQFF TGTGCCAGCAGCTTAGGCCTAAGCCGGGGGGATGAGCAGTTCTTC
- TRBJ2-7 - TRBV28 CASSDKYEQYF TGTGCCAGCAGTGATAAATACGAGCAGTACTTC
- TRBJ2-1 TRBD1 TRBV20-1 CSANPGTGDNEQFF TGCAGTGCCAACCCCGGGACAGGGGACAATGAGCAGTTCTTC
- TRBJ2-2 TRBD1 TRBV7-3 CASSLRPGTGNTGELFF TGTGCCAGCAGCCTCAGACCCGGGACAGGGAACACCGGGGAGCTGTTTTTT
few TRBJ2-3 - TRBV7-2 CASSPRLGPPGTQYF TGTGCCAGCAGCCCGCGACTAGGGCCCCCGGGCACGCAGTATTTT